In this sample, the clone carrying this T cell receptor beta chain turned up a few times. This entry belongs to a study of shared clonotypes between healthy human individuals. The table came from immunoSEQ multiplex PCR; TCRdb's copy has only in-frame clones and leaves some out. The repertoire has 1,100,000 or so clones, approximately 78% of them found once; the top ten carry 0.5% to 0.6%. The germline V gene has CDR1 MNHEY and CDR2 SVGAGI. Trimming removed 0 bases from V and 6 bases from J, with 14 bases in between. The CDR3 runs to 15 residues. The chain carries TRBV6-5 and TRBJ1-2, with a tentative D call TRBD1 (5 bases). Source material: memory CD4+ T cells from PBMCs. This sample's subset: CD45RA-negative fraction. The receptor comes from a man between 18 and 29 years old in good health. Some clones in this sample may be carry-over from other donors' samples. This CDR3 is CASSYSRDDRDGYTF. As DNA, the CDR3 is TGTGCCAGCAGTTACTCCAGGGACGACCGAGATGGCTACACCTTC.